This T cell receptor beta chain was recovered during a study of human T cells and chemical hapten exposure. The overall study: During the approximately 23-week study period, patients had diphenylcyclopropenone applied to the scalp every week.

Whole-study findings and limits: TCRs at a frequency above 1 in 1000 stayed unchanged with DPC sensitization.

One entry per CDR3 protein, called by TCRdb with MiXCR from the RACE reads. The sample yields around 340,000 distinct CDR3 sequences, around 7% seen once. The time point was: patch test 1, 2 weeks after DPC sensitization. Described treatment: therapeutic diphenylcyclopropenone sensitization with weekly scalp DPC. The count of this clonotype is one. What it binds is not known. A much larger clone differs from this one at a single base, so this may be a read error. This material consisted of whole blood, taken in connection with sensitization to the hapten diphenylcyclopropenone (DPC). The receptor was isolated from a woman aged 18 to 35 with alopecia areata. Some clones in this sample may be carry-over from other donors' samples.

In DNA form, the CDR3 reads TGTGCCATCAGTGAGCCGACTGGTCCCAGTGAGCAGTTCTTC. It encodes CAISEPTGPSEQFF. The genes are TRBV10-3 and TRBJ2-1; D ambiguous. The V end was cut by 2 bases, the J end by 9 bases, with 14 bases between. The CDR3 consists of 14 residues. CDR1 and CDR2 (germline): ENHRY, SYGVKD.